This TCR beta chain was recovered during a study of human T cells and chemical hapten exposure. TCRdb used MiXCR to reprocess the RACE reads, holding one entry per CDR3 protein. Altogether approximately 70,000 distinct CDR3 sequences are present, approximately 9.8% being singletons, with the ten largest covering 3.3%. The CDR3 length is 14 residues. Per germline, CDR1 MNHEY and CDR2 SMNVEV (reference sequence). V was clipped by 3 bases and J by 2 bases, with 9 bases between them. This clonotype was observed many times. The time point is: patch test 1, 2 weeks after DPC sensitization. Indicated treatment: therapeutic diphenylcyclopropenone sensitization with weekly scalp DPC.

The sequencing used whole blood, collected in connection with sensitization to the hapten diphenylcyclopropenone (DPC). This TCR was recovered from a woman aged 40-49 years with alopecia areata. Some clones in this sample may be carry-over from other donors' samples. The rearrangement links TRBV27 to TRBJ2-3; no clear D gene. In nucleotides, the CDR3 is TGTGCCAGCAGTTTTTGGGTGAACACAGATACGCAGTATTTT. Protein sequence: CASSFWVNTDTQYF.